This T cell receptor beta chain stems from a study of blood T cell repertoires in COVID-19. Study summary: Sites across the United States, Italy and Spain contributed samples from acute and convalescent COVID-19. PBMCs, B-cell-depleted T cells, or T cells provided the cDNA or gDNA that made up the material.

The CDR3 is made up of 15 amino acids. Trimming removed 5 bases at V and 0 bases at J, with 14 bases between. Germline values: CDR1 MGHRA, CDR2 YSYEKL. In the study's own analysis: The assay estimated nucleated cells by amplifying reference gene primers. Assay used: immunoSEQ multiplex PCR; TCRdb lists only in-frame clones, some missing. The V and J calls and clone size come from that table; D and trimming were worked out from the DNA. The sample includes about 330,000 clones, roughly nine tenths of them seen just once. Those enrolled, adults aged roughly 18 to 100 years, came from around 24 US areas.

This TCR was recovered from a woman in her twenties or thirties who had recovered from COVID-19. The sequencing sample was made of PBMCs or T cells enriched from blood (not recorded which). The rearrangement uses TRBV4-1 and TRBJ2-7; the D is unclear. CDR3 in DNA: TGCGCCAGCAGCGACCCTGCCGCGGCCTCCTACGAGCAGTACTTC. Its protein is CASSDPAAASYEQYF.